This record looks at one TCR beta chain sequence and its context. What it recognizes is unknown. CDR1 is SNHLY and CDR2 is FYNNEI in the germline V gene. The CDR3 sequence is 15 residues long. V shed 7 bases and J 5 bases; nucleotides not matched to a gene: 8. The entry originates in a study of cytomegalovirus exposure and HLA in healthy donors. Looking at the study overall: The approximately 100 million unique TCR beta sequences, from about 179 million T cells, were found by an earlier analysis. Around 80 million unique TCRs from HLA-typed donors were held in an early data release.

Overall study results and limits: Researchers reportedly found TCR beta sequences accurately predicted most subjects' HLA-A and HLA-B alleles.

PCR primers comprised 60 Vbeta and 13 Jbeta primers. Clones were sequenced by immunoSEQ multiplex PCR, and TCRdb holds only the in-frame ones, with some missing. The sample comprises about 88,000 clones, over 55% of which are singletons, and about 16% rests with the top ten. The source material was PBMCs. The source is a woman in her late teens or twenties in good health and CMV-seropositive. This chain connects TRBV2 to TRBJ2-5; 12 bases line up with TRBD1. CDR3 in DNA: TGTGCCAGCATCCGGGACAGGGGGCGCGTGGAGACCCAGTACTTC. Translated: CASIRDRGRVETQYF.